The 5 T cell receptor beta chains below were found in one sample sequenced in a study of T cells after yellow fever vaccination. One entry per CDR3 protein results from TCRdb running MiXCR on the 5' RACE reads. Here the sample spans about 170,000 distinct CDR3 sequences, around 10% being singletons. The sample in question was CD8+ T cells sorted from PBMCs, obtained 15 days after the yellow fever booster vaccination. Receptors originate from a young man who received the YFV17D yellow fever vaccine.

This chain joins TRBV29-1 and TRBJ2-1; 11 bases agree with TRBD2. This CDR3 contains 16 residues. Germline V gene data show CDR1 as SQVTM and CDR2 as ANQGSEA. V lost 1 base to trimming and J lost 4 bases; unmatched junction nucleotides: 6. The chain's CDR3 is CSVEAVPSGGYNEQFF. The CDR3 DNA sequence: TGCAGCGTTGAAGCTGTTCCTAGCGGGGGGTACAATGAGCAGTTCTTC.

The rearrangement uses TRBV12-3 or TRBV12-4 and TRBJ2-3; 10 nucleotides agree with TRBD2. The CDR3 is 15 amino acids. With V trimmed by 6 bases and J by 6 bases, 9 bases remained unmatched. For the CDR3, the DNA is TGTGCCAGCAGCACCGGGGGACTAGCGTGGGATACGCAGTATTTT. Translation: CASSTGGLAWDTQYF.

This clonotype has only a few counts. The V call is TRBV4-3, the J call TRBJ1-5; 8 bases agree with TRBD1. The CDR3 has 17 residues. Germline V gene lookup returns CDR1 LGHNA and CDR2 YSLEER. J was trimmed by 4 bases and V by 1 base; bases with no gene match: 9. CDR3 DNA sequence: TGCGCCAGCAGCCAAGCCCGGACAGGGCCCTGGAATCAGCCCCAGCATTTT. It translates to CASSQARTGPWNQPQHF.

This clonotype was found a few times. The V and J genes are TRBV15 and TRBJ2-3; TRBD1 might be the D (6 bases). V dropped 6 bases and J dropped 5 bases, with 9 bases sitting between them. The CDR3 consists of 12 residues. CDR1 and CDR2 from the germline V gene are LNHNV and YYDKDF (reference sequence). In DNA, the CDR3 is TGTGCCACCAGTACGGACAGAGATACGCAGTATTTT. Residues: CATSTDRDTQYF.

The chain has TRBV19 and TRBJ2-6; D possibly corresponds to TRBD1 (6 bases). CDR1 is LNHDA, CDR2 SQIVND, per germline (reference sequence). The CDR3 has 16 residues. Trimming stripped 3 bases from V and 1 base from J, with 10 bases between. CDR3 DNA: TGTGCCAGTAGTATCAACAGGGTTTCTGGGGCCAACGTCCTGACTTTC. Protein: CASSINRVSGANVLTF.